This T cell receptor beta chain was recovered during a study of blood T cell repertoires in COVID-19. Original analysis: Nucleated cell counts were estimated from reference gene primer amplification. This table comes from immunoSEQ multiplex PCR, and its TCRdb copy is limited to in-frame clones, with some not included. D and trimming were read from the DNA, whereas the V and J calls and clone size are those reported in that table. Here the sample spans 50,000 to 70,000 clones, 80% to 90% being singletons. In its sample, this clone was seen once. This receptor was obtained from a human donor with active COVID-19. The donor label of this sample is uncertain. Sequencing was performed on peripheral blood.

The chain's CDR3 is CASSMWGGRDEQFF. The CDR3 coding sequence is TGTGCCAGTAGTATGTGGGGGGGCAGGGATGAGCAGTTCTTC. The rearrangement uses TRBV19 and TRBJ2-1, with D tentatively TRBD2 (7 bases). Germline loops: CDR1 LNHDA, CDR2 SQIVND (reference sequence). The CDR3 is 14 amino acids. The V gene lost 3 bases and the J gene lost 8 bases, with 14 bases spanning the gap. Supplemented by reference TRBV19 and TRBJ2-1, the full variable domain reads DGGITQSPKYLFRKEGQNVTLSCEQNLNHDAMYWYRQDPGQGLRLIYYSQIVNDFQKGDIAEGYSVSREKKESFPLTVTSAQKNPTAFYLCASSMWGGRDEQFFGPGTRLTVL.